A selection of T cell receptor beta chains follows, all from one sample in a study of human T cells and chemical hapten exposure. A single record per CDR3 protein comes from TCRdb applying MiXCR to the RACE reads. This sample carries around 99,000 distinct CDR3 sequences, more than 9.5% of them seen once, and the ten largest clones take more than 2%. The source was whole blood, collected in connection with sensitization to the hapten diphenylcyclopropenone (DPC). The origin of the receptors is a man aged 40-49 years with alopecia areata. Some clones in this sample may be carry-over from other donors' samples. Both conserved end residues are part of each CDR3. A D gene is named only where the DNA matches it firmly. Clone size is given for some rows only: seen once, a few or many times, or a class if the clone is expanded.

v_gene: TRBV9; d_gene: -; j_gene: TRBJ2-3; abundance: few; CDR3nt: TGTGCCAGCAGCGGGGGGGACTCCTACACAGATACGCAGTATTTT; CDR3aa: CASSGGDSYTDTQYF
v_gene: TRBV7-9; d_gene: TRBD1; j_gene: TRBJ2-1; abundance: few; CDR3nt: TGTGCCAGCAGCTCCATTGGGACAGGGAGGCTAGCGAACTACAATGAGCAGTTCTTC; CDR3aa: CASSSIGTGRLANYNEQFF
v_gene: TRBV4-3; d_gene: TRBD2; j_gene: TRBJ2-1; abundance: -; CDR3nt: TGCGCCAGCAGCCAAGGGACTAGCGGGCAACCCTACAATGAGCAGTTCTTC; CDR3aa: CASSQGTSGQPYNEQFF
v_gene: TRBV6-2/TRBV6-3; d_gene: TRBD2; j_gene: TRBJ2-1; abundance: many; CDR3nt: TGTGCCAGCAGTAAAAGCGGGAGCTCCTACAATGAGCAGTTCTTC; CDR3aa: CASSKSGSSYNEQFF
v_gene: TRBV20-1; d_gene: TRBD2; j_gene: TRBJ2-5; abundance: -; CDR3nt: TGCAGTGCCCCCACTAGCGGAACGCGAGAGACCCAGTACTTC; CDR3aa: CSAPTSGTRETQYF
v_gene: TRBV18; d_gene: TRBD1; j_gene: TRBJ1-5; abundance: -; CDR3nt: TGTGCCAGCTCAGAGGGACAGGGAACTCAGCCCCAGCATTTT; CDR3aa: CASSEGQGTQPQHF
v_gene: TRBV6-1; d_gene: -; j_gene: TRBJ2-1; abundance: -; CDR3nt: TGTGCCAGCAGCAAGGGGACTGGCTACAATGAGCAGTTCTTC; CDR3aa: CASSKGTGYNEQFF
v_gene: TRBV20-1; d_gene: -; j_gene: TRBJ1-2; abundance: -; CDR3nt: TGCAGTGCTAGAGTGTCAGGGTATGGCTACACCTTC; CDR3aa: CSARVSGYGYTF
v_gene: TRBV4-1; d_gene: TRBD1; j_gene: TRBJ2-6; abundance: -; CDR3nt: TGCGCCAGCAGCCAGGACAGGGTAACTTCTGGGGCCAACGTCCTGACTTTC; CDR3aa: CASSQDRVTSGANVLTF
v_gene: TRBV6-5; d_gene: -; j_gene: TRBJ1-6; abundance: few; CDR3nt: TGTGCCAGCAGTTACCATTTGGGGGCGGTGGGTTCACCCCTCCACTTT; CDR3aa: CASSYHLGAVGSPLHF
v_gene: TRBV5-1; d_gene: TRBD2; j_gene: TRBJ2-1; abundance: few; CDR3nt: TGCGCCAGCAGCCCTGGTGGACTAGCCGGGGGTGAGCAGTTCTTC; CDR3aa: CASSPGGLAGGEQFF
v_gene: TRBV7-2; d_gene: -; j_gene: TRBJ1-2; abundance: -; CDR3nt: TGTGCCAGCAGTCCACAGGACTTCTATGGCTACACCTTC; CDR3aa: CASSPQDFYGYTF
v_gene: TRBV7-9; d_gene: -; j_gene: TRBJ2-3; abundance: -; CDR3nt: TGTGCCAGCAGCTTAGACCCAGACACAGATACGCAGTATTTT; CDR3aa: CASSLDPDTDTQYF
v_gene: TRBV9; d_gene: -; j_gene: TRBJ2-3; abundance: few; CDR3nt: TGTGCCAGCAGCAAGACCACAGATACGCAGTATTTT; CDR3aa: CASSKTTDTQYF
v_gene: TRBV7-8; d_gene: -; j_gene: TRBJ1-3; abundance: -; CDR3nt: TGTGCCAGCAGTCTAACCGACAGCTCTGGAAACACCATATATTTT; CDR3aa: CASSLTDSSGNTIYF